This T cell receptor (beta chain) originates from a study of T cell responses to AZD1222 COVID-19 vaccine. Findings and caveats of the study: Recipients of AZD1222 seropositive at baseline numbered only five or six. Sampling that yielded the repertoires occurred only after the peak T cell response. Clonal diversity may have been underestimated in mostly white British donors.

Profiling relied on immunoSEQ multiplex PCR, and the TCRdb table lists in-frame clones only, not all of them. The sample holds some 50,000 clones, 65% to 80% seen once. With regard to this clone: No antigen is known for it.

The CDR3 runs 15 residues. The V gene's germline CDR1 is SGHKS and CDR2 YYEKEE (reference sequence). The J segment lost 5 bases and the V segment lost 4 bases, leaving 6 bases of the junction unmatched. This clonotype was obtained from an adult in good health. The rearrangement joins TRBV5-5 to TRBJ2-2, with 9 positions matching TRBD1. The sequences come from peripheral blood, collected on day 0 of MenACWY control vaccination. This chain's CDR3 is CASSPGQGFTGELFF. CDR3 in DNA: TGTGCCAGCAGCCCTGGACAGGGGTTTACCGGGGAGCTGTTTTTT.